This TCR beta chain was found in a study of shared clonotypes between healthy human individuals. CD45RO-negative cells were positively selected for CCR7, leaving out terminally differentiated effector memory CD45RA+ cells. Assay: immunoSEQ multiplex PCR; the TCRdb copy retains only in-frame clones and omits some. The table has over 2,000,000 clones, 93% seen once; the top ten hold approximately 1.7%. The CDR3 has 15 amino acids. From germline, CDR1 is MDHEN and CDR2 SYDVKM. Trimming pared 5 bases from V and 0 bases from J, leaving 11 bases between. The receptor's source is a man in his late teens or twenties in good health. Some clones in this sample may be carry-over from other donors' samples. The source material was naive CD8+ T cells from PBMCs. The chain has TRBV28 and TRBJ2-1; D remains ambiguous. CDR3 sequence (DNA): TGTGCCAGCAGTCGACCGACCTTCTCCTACAATGAGCAGTTCTTC. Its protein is CASSRPTFSYNEQFF.